Listed below are T cell receptor beta chains from one sample, sequenced in a study of identical twins. TCRdb analysed the 5' RACE reads with MiXCR anew, one entry per CDR3 protein. The profile shows just over 450,000 distinct CDR3 sequences, 11% to 15% of them singletons. These data are also associated with another study on yellow fever vaccine responses in identical twins.

The sample comprised CD4+ T cells sorted from blood. These receptors came from a woman aged 18-29 years in good health. CDR3s leave out the opening cysteine and the closing phenylalanine or tryptophan. Fields, in order: V gene, J gene, CDR3 protein.

TRBV12-3/TRBV12-4	TRBJ1-5	ASSWTVGNQPQH
TRBV9	TRBJ2-7	ASSVGREGLKQY
TRBV20-1	TRBJ1-5	SARGRETRNQPQH
TRBV28	TRBJ2-7	ASSPNPRGRFLNEQY
TRBV29-1	TRBJ2-3	SVELVSDTQY
TRBV6-5	TRBJ2-1	ASSYSDRPHVNEQF
TRBV3-1	TRBJ2-7	ASSPEQRTFYEQY
TRBV12-3/TRBV12-4	TRBJ2-7	ASTSLAVSYEQY
TRBV6-1	TRBJ2-2	ASRPTSGGDTGELF
TRBV18	TRBJ1-5	ASSPLGAGNQPQH
TRBV15	TRBJ1-1	ATSQLNTEAF
TRBV18	TRBJ2-7	ASSRLSTGDYEQY
TRBV28	TRBJ2-7	ASSSSGTSGNYEQY
TRBV20-1	TRBJ1-2	SAARGDGYT
TRBV6-2/TRBV6-3	TRBJ1-2	ASSHRDRYGYT
TRBV24-1	TRBJ1-2	ATSEPAYGYT
TRBV7-9	TRBJ2-2	ASSWGDRAAGD
TRBV29-1	TRBJ2-1	SVARGSSYNEQF